This entry is about one T cell receptor beta chain. Its specificity is not known. This record belongs to a study of shared clonotypes between healthy human individuals. Study observations and caveats: With several donors compared, about 5.2% of naive CD4 clonotypes were shared. Genetic and exposure-history diversity was limited by the small donor number.

The germline V gene encodes CDR1 LGHNA and CDR2 YSLEER. V shed 0 bases, J shed 7 bases, and the junction held 5 bases outside the gene matches. The CDR3 loop spans 15 amino acids. Libraries were prepared by immunoSEQ multiplex PCR; TCRdb keeps only in-frame clonotypes and omits some of them. The sample consists of approximately 840,000 clones, about 97% of them appearing once. Naive CD8 cells, CD45RO-negative and positively selected for CCR7, excluded terminally differentiated effector memory CD45RA+ cells. The sequence came from a man aged 30-40 years in good health. Source material: naive CD8+ T cells sorted from blood. V usage is TRBV4-3 and J usage is TRBJ1-4; 7 positions agree with TRBD1. This CDR3 is CASSQDGTAVEKLFF. CDR3 in DNA: TGCGCCAGCAGCCAAGACGGGACAGCAGTTGAAAAACTGTTTTTT.